The sequence of this TCR beta chain was determined in a study of T-cell memory formation after mild COVID-19. As for the study in general: TCR clustering was largely donor specific. Whole-study findings and limits: CD4+ contracting clones were mainly CM and EM; CD8+ ones, EMRA. A second wave expanding day 15 to 37 was CD4+-biased; contracting clones were balanced.

This clonotype was seen a handful of times. Its specificity is not known. The V segment lost 3 bases and the J segment 0 bases; nucleotides outside the gene matches: 6. The CDR3 extends over 15 amino acids. Germline V gene data show CDR1 as DFQATT and CDR2 as SNEGSKA (reference sequence). One entry per CDR3 protein, called by TCRdb with MiXCR from the 5' RACE reads. The sample has 400,000 or so distinct CDR3 sequences, about 19% seen once. The sample was PBMCs or a T cell subset sorted from them (not recorded which). J is TRBJ2-7 and V is TRBV20-1; 9 bases fit TRBD1. This sequence originates from an adult woman who had mild COVID-19 (a few samples of this study predate the infection). Cell type and time point are not known. The CDR3 reads CSARKVTGGSYEQYF. As DNA, the CDR3 is TGCAGTGCTAGGAAAGTGACAGGGGGCTCCTACGAGCAGTACTTC.